This T cell receptor beta chain was captured in a study of PD-1 blockade in classical Hodgkin lymphoma. Using immunoSEQ multiplex PCR, the repertoire was profiled, and TCRdb retains in-frame clones only, with some absent. The table lists 29,000 or so clones, 60% to 85% of them singletons. There are 13 residues in the CDR3. Looked up from germline, CDR1 is MNHEY and CDR2 is SVGAGI. V dropped 0 bases and J dropped 3 bases, with 3 bases sitting between them. No patient escaped relapse after autologous stem cell transplantation, and brentuximab vedotin exposure varied. This TCR derives from a human donor with classical Hodgkin lymphoma. The chain uses TRBV6-5 and TRBJ1-3; D is unresolved. The source was peripheral blood mononuclear cells (PBMCs), collected before the second cycle of nivolumab. The CDR3 here is CASSYSGGNTIYF. The CDR3 coding sequence is TGTGCCAGCAGTTACTCAGGTGGAAACACCATATATTTT.